Listed below are T cell receptor beta chains from one sample, sequenced in a study of cytomegalovirus exposure and HLA in healthy donors. Assay: immunoSEQ multiplex PCR; the TCRdb copy retains only in-frame clones and omits some. The top ten clones hold 2.9% of a sample with some 170,000 clones, 75% of them seen once. Sequenced sample: PBMCs. These receptors were collected from a male donor in good health and CMV-seronegative. The CDR3 runs from the conserved cysteine through the conserved F or W. The order of the fields is J gene, clone size, D gene, V gene, CDR3 protein, CDR3 DNA. A D gene is named only where the DNA matches it firmly. Size tells how often a clone was seen (once, few, many) or the class of an expanded clone, and some rows leave it out.

TRBJ2-1 | - | TRBD2 | TRBV30 | CAWSVREMTSGRTTNEQFF | TGTGCCTGGAGTGTAAGGGAGATGACTAGCGGTAGGACTACGAATGAGCAGTTCTTC
TRBJ1-5 | - | - | TRBV6-1 | CASGAHSNQPQHF | TGTGCCAGCGGGGCCCATAGCAATCAGCCCCAGCATTTT
TRBJ2-1 | - | TRBD1 | TRBV9 | CASSVDLTGGKFF | TGTGCCAGCAGCGTAGATCTGACAGGGGGTAAGTTCTTC
TRBJ1-5 | - | - | TRBV19 | CASSISGGLNQPQHF | TGTGCCAGTAGTATATCTGGTGGGCTCAATCAGCCCCAGCATTTT
TRBJ1-2 | - | TRBD1 | TRBV15 | CATSRSDRGGYTF | TGTGCCACCAGCAGATCCGACAGGGGTGGCTACACCTTC
TRBJ1-5 | few | - | TRBV19 | CASSIGSRGNQPQHF | TGTGCCAGTAGTATCGGTTCTCGGGGCAATCAGCCCCAGCATTTT
TRBJ1-2 | - | TRBD1 | TRBV9 | CASSADSGQGWYGYTF | TGTGCCAGCAGCGCGGATTCGGGACAGGGGTGGTATGGCTACACCTTC
TRBJ2-1 | - | - | TRBV5-1 | CASSPTSSEQFF | TGCGCCAGCAGCCCCACTAGCAGTGAGCAGTTCTTC
TRBJ2-2 | once | - | TRBV4-3 | CASSQDSVGELFF | TGCGCCAGCAGCCAAGACTCGGTGGGGGAGCTGTTTTTT
TRBJ1-5 | - | - | TRBV19 | CASSIEFDSASNQPQHF | TGTGCCAGTAGTATAGAATTCGACAGTGCAAGCAATCAGCCCCAGCATTTT
TRBJ2-7 | - | TRBD2 | TRBV10-3 | CATDPGLASIEQYF | TGTGCCACGGACCCGGGACTAGCAAGCATCGAGCAGTACTTC